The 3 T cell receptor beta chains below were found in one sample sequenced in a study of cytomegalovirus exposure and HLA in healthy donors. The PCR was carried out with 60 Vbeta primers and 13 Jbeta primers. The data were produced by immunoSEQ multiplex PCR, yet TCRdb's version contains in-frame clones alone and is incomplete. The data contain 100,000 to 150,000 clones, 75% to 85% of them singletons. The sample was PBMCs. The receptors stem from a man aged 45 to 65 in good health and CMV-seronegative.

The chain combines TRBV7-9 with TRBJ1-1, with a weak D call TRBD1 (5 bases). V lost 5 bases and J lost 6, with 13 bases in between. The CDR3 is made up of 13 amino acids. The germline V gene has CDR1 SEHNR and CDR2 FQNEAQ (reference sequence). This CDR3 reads CASSLRGSAEAFF. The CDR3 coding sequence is TGTGCCAGCAGCCTAAGGGGTTCCGCTGAAGCTTTCTTT.

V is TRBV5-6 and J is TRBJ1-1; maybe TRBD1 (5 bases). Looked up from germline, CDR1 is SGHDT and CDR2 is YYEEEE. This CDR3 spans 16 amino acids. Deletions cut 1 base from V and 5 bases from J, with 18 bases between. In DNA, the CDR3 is TGTGCCAGCAGCTTGAGGGTGACCGGGGGAGGAACTGAAGCTTTCTTT. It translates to CASSLRVTGGGTEAFF.

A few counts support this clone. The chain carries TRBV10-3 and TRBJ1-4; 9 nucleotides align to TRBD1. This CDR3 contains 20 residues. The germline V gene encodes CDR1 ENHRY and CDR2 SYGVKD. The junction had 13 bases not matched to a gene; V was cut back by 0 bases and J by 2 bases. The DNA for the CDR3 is TGTGCCATCAGTGAGTCTAAAGGGACAGGGAATAAACCGACTAATGAAAAACTGTTTTTT. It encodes CAISESKGTGNKPTNEKLFF.